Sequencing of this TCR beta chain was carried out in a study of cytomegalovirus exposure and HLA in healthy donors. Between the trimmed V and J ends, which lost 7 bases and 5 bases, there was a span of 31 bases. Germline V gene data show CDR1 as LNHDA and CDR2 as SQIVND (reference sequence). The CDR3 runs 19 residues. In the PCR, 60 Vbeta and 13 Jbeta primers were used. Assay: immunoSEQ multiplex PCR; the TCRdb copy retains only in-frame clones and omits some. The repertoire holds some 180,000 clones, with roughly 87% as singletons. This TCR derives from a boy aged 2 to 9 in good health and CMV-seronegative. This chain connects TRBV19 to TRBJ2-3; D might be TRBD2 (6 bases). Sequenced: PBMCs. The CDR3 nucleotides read TGTGCCAGTAACAATGGATCCCCCCGAAAACTAAAGGAGGGAGATACGCAGTATTTT. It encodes CASNNGSPRKLKEGDTQYF.